This T cell receptor beta chain was documented in a study of cytomegalovirus exposure and HLA in healthy donors. Study outcomes and limitations: A later analysis revealed that TCR association rates differed between HLA loci, peaking at DRB1 and bottoming out at HLA-C. Among the most significant clusters, several appeared linked to common viral pathogens in a later analysis.

The PCR ran on 60 Vbeta and 13 Jbeta primers. Sequencing was performed with immunoSEQ multiplex PCR; in TCRdb, only in-frame clones are kept and a portion is missing. This listing includes about 41,000 clones. Comments on this clone: Antigen specificity is unknown.

The sequenced sample was PBMCs. The sequence came from a man between 25 and 39 years old in good health and CMV-seronegative.

The CDR3 loop is CASSSGTEYGYTF. The CDR3, as DNA: TGTGCCAGCAGCTCCGGGACAGAATATGGCTACACCTTC. J is TRBJ1-2 and V is TRBV9; 7 bases agree with TRBD1. This CDR3 contains 13 residues. CDR1 and CDR2 from the germline V gene are SGDLS and YYNGEE. J gave up 5 bases and V 4 bases, and 5 bases lay outside the gene matches.